These 24 T cell receptor beta chains came from one sample sequenced in a study of T cells after posttransplantation cyclophosphamide. Some clones are missing from TCRdb's copy, which holds only in-frame ones; the method was immunoSEQ multiplex PCR. This record lists almost 35,000 clones, none seen once only, and the top ten clones contain approximately 6.7%. Material for sequencing was PBMCs. The receptor set was obtained from a woman aged 45-60 years in good health and a related stem cell transplant donor.

The rearrangement joins TRBV27 to TRBJ2-5; weak D call: TRBD2 (5 bases). Trimming stripped 3 bases from V and 2 bases from J, with 16 bases between. Germline V gene data show CDR1 as MNHEY and CDR2 as SMNVEV (reference sequence). CDR3 length equals 16 residues. The CDR3 region has the DNA TGTGCCAGCAGTTTGACTACCCCCTCCTTACAAGAGACCCAGTACTTC. Its translation is CASSLTTPSLQETQYF.

This clone was observed a few times. The V and J genes are TRBV7-2 and TRBJ2-3; D is perhaps TRBD2 (6 bases). V was pared by 1 base and J by 5 bases, with 16 bases between. CDR3 size: 16 residues. Per the germline V gene, CDR1 is SGHTA and CDR2 is FQGNSA. The CDR3, as DNA: TGTGCCAGCAGCTTAGTGGTGGGACTCTCCGAAGATACGCAGTATTTT. The encoded protein is CASSLVVGLSEDTQYF.

This clone was recorded at least ten times. J is TRBJ1-1 and V is TRBV15; D uncertain. The ends were cut back, 0 bases at V and 3 bases at J, with 5 bases in the middle. The CDR3 is 13 amino acids. Germline-derived CDR1 and CDR2 are LNHNV and YYDKDF (reference sequence). The CDR3 sequence is CATSREGHTEAFF. For the CDR3, the DNA is TGTGCCACCAGCAGAGAAGGCCACACTGAAGCTTTCTTT.

This clone was observed at least ten times. The chain joins TRBV6-2 or TRBV6-3 to TRBJ2-7; weak D call: TRBD1 (6 bases). CDR3 length: 14 residues. Trimming pared 7 bases from V and 4 bases from J, leaving 17 bases between. Germline lookup yields CDR1 MNHEY and CDR2 SVGEGT. The CDR3 coding sequence is TGTGCCAGCACCCCACAGGGTTCCCTGTACGAGCAGTACTTC. Translating gives CASTPQGSLYEQYF.

There are a few counts of this clone. The chain couples TRBV28 to TRBJ2-2; D perhaps matches TRBD2 (7 bases). V lost 10 bases and J 6 bases, leaving 18 bases between the germline ends. CDR1 and CDR2 (germline): MDHEN, SYDVKM. The CDR3 spans 14 residues. The CDR3 bases are TGTGCCACCCTACCTGGGGGGGGGCCCGGGGAGCTGTTTTTT. It specifies CATLPGGGPGELFF.

The sample holds many counts of this clone. The rearrangement links TRBV4-2 to TRBJ1-1, with 7 bases fitting TRBD1. The CDR3 is made up of 16 amino acids. Germline V gene lookup returns CDR1 LGHNA and CDR2 YNFKEQ. V trimming: 1 base; J trimming: 1 base; junction bases outside the gene matches: 6. CDR3 sequence: CASSQGTGTANTEAFF. The DNA of the CDR3 is TGTGCCAGCAGCCAAGGGACCGGGACAGCGAACACTGAAGCTTTCTTT.

V and J are TRBV4-1 and TRBJ2-2; TRBD1 is a possible D gene (6 bases). V gave up 4 bases and J gave up 3 bases, with 21 bases separating them. Germline V gene sequence: CDR1 MGHRA, CDR2 YSYEKL. The CDR3 contains 18 residues. The CDR3 DNA reads TGCGCCAGCAGCCTCATGGGCTACAGGGCGTACGACACCGGGGAGCTGTTTTTT. Translating gives CASSLMGYRAYDTGELFF.

This clone has at least ten counts. The CDR3 DNA is TGTGCCAGCAGCTCCCCAGCGGGCGAAACCTACGAGCAGTACTTC. Translating gives CASSSPAGETYEQYF. This sequence joins TRBV11-1 and TRBJ2-7; D is perhaps TRBD2 (6 bases). The CDR3 is 15 residues long. V shed 4 bases and J shed 2 bases, with 15 bases lying between them. Germline CDR1 SGHAT, CDR2 FQDESV (reference sequence).

This clone showed up many times. The genes are TRBV19 and TRBJ2-1; tentatively, D is TRBD2 (6 bases). The CDR3 extends over 14 amino acids. Germline V gives CDR1 LNHDA, CDR2 SQIVND (reference sequence). Trimming cost V 3 bases and J 5 bases, with 11 bases left between them. CDR3 sequence: CASSIKRVHNEQFF. In DNA form, the CDR3 reads TGTGCCAGTAGTATTAAGCGGGTTCACAATGAGCAGTTCTTC.

This clone has ten or more counts. This chain joins TRBV11-1 and TRBJ1-1; D uncertain. The CDR3 is made up of 13 amino acids. Per germline, CDR1 SGHAT and CDR2 FQDESV (reference sequence). V was shortened by 2 bases and J by 4 bases, with 8 bases between the two germline ends. CDR3 bases: TGTGCCAGCAGCTTATTCGGGTCCACTGAAGCTTTCTTT. This codes for CASSLFGSTEAFF.

This clone was picked up many times. The chain links TRBV5-1 to TRBJ2-7, with a possible D match to TRBD2 (6 bases). V shed 3 bases and J shed 3 bases, with 13 bases lying between them. Germline V gene data show CDR1 as SGHRS and CDR2 as YFSETQ. The length of the CDR3 is 14 residues. The CDR3 is CASSSGRSGYEQYF. The CDR3 region has the DNA TGCGCCAGCAGCTCGGGACGTAGCGGCTACGAGCAGTACTTC.

This clone turned up a few times. The gene calls are TRBV5-6 and TRBJ2-3, with 9 bases matching TRBD1. Trimming took 4 bases from V and 4 from J; bases not matched to a gene: 13. There are 17 residues in the CDR3. In germline, CDR1 is SGHDT, CDR2 YYEEEE. CDR3 sequence: CASSLYRDRVTADTQYF. CDR3 nucleotides: TGTGCCAGCAGCCTATACCGGGACAGGGTGACGGCAGATACGCAGTATTTT.

This clone was seen many times. This chain links TRBV6-2 or TRBV6-3 with TRBJ2-2; 10 bases match TRBD2. Germline lookup yields CDR1 MNHEY and CDR2 SVGEGT. V was clipped by 8 bases and J by 6 bases; unmatched bases: 9. CDR3 length: 15 residues. The CDR3 is CASGSAGGVPGELFF. In DNA form, the CDR3 reads TGTGCCAGCGGGTCAGCGGGAGGGGTGCCCGGGGAGCTGTTTTTT.

This clone was detected ten times or more. This sequence joins TRBV13 and TRBJ2-1; TRBD2 might be the D (6 bases). The V gene lost 6 bases and the J gene lost 8 bases, with 23 bases spanning the gap. The CDR3 runs 16 residues. Looked up from germline, CDR1 is PRHDT and CDR2 is FYEKMQ (reference sequence). As DNA, the CDR3 is TGTGCCAGCAGTGCCCGCAGTCAGCCTAGCGTCGATGAGCAGTTCTTC. Amino acids: CASSARSQPSVDEQFF. Full variable domain (remainder filled in from reference TRBV13 and TRBJ2-1): AAGVIQSPRHLIKEKRETATLKCYPIPRHDTVYWYQQGPGQDPQFLISFYEKMQSDKGSIPDRFSAQQFSDYHSELNMSSLELGDSALYFCASSARSQPSVDEQFFGPGTRLTVL.

This clone was seen ten or more times. V is TRBV5-4 and J is TRBJ2-1; tentative D call: TRBD2 (6 bases). Germline assignment: CDR1 SGHNT and CDR2 YYREEE (reference sequence). V lost 4 bases to trimming and J lost 8 bases, with 22 bases between them. This CDR3 region has 16 residues. The CDR3 DNA reads as TGTGCCAGCAGCAATTCCCGCGGCAGGAGGGGTGATGAGCAGTTCTTC. It yields the protein CASSNSRGRRGDEQFF.

This clone was detected ten times or more. This chain links TRBV5-5 with TRBJ2-7; D possibly corresponds to TRBD1 (6 bases). Per germline, CDR1 SGHKS and CDR2 YYEKEE (reference sequence). V gave up 4 bases and J gave up 3 bases, with 17 bases separating them. The CDR3 totals 15 residues. The CDR3: CASSHSGTRLYEQYF. CDR3 nucleotide sequence: TGTGCCAGCAGCCACTCCGGGACAAGACTCTACGAGCAGTACTTC.

This clone was counted at least ten times. This chain uses TRBV19 with TRBJ2-7; TRBD2 aligns across 14 bases. With V trimmed by 6 bases and J by 4 bases, 8 bases remained unmatched. CDR3 length: 16 amino acids. Germline CDR1 is LNHDA and CDR2 is SQIVND (reference sequence). The CDR3 loop is CASRSGLAGGRYEQYF. The CDR3 nucleotides read TGTGCCAGTAGGAGTGGACTAGCGGGAGGACGGTACGAGCAGTACTTC.

Many counts were recorded for this clone. The genes are TRBV19 and TRBJ2-5, with D uncertain. Germline V CDR1 and CDR2: LNHDA, SQIVND (reference sequence). Trimming shortened V by 4 bases and J by 0 bases, and 9 bases separated the two germline ends. The CDR3 loop spans 14 amino acids. CDR3: CASSKGADQETQYF. CDR3 sequence (DNA): TGTGCCAGTAGTAAGGGCGCCGACCAAGAGACCCAGTACTTC.

The gene calls are TRBV7-9 and TRBJ1-6, with 7 nucleotides matching TRBD1. CDR3 size: 14 residues. V gave up 4 bases and J gave up 8 bases; unmatched junction bases: 5. Germline CDR1 is SEHNR and CDR2 is FQNEAQ (reference sequence). This CDR3 reads CASSYRQGDSPLHF. The CDR3 nucleotides are TGTGCCAGCAGCTACAGACAGGGCGATTCACCCCTCCACTTT.

The chain links TRBV24-1 to TRBJ1-2, with D tentatively TRBD1 (5 bases). V lost 5 bases and J 4 bases, leaving 13 bases between the germline ends. This CDR3 region has 14 residues. Germline-derived CDR1 and CDR2 are KGHDR and SFDVKD. The CDR3 DNA follows: TGTGCCACCAGTGGTACAGGAGGGCCCTATGGCTACACCTTC. Translated, it gives CATSGTGGPYGYTF.

There are many counts of this clone. The chain is built from TRBV12-3 or TRBV12-4 and TRBJ1-2, with 10 bases identical to TRBD1. The CDR3 sequence is 14 residues long. The J segment lost 7 bases and the V segment lost 3 bases, leaving 5 bases of the junction unmatched. CDR3 region: CASSLGQGIGGYTF. CDR3 in DNA: TGTGCCAGCAGTTTGGGACAGGGGATTGGTGGCTACACCTTC.

In this sample, this clone turned up a few times. This sequence joins TRBV9 and TRBJ1-2; no reliable D call. V lost 3 bases, J lost 4 bases, and 13 bases lay in between. The CDR3 covers 14 residues. Germline loops: CDR1 SGDLS, CDR2 YYNGEE. The DNA for the CDR3 is TGTGCCAGCAGCGAAACGCACGGCGGCTATGGCTACACCTTC. Encoded protein: CASSETHGGYGYTF.

This clone was seen many times. The gene calls are TRBV27 and TRBJ2-1; 11 nucleotides line up with TRBD2. V lost 7 bases, J lost 4 bases, and 15 bases stayed unmatched. The CDR3 has 18 amino acids. CDR1 and CDR2 (germline): MNHEY, SMNVEV (reference sequence). The DNA of the CDR3 is TGTGCCAGCACTATTTTGGGTGGGACTAGCGGTTTATACAATGAGCAGTTCTTC. It is translated as CASTILGGTSGLYNEQFF.

This clone was seen ten or more times. The gene calls are TRBV4-1 and TRBJ1-2, with no clear D. Trimming shortened V by 1 base and J by 1 base, and 7 bases separated the two germline ends. The CDR3 runs 14 residues. CDR1 is MGHRA, CDR2 YSYEKL, per germline. CDR3 DNA: TGCGCCAGCAGCCAAGGTCCCAGTAACTATGGCTACACCTTC. It translates to CASSQGPSNYGYTF.